Each of the 20 T cell receptor beta chains below was sequenced from the same sample in a study of T-cell reconstitution after alpha-beta-depleted transplantation in children. During its preparation, the TCRbeta library received unique molecular identifiers. One entry per CDR3 protein, called by TCRdb with MiXCR from the PCR reads. The sample carries 350,000 to 450,000 distinct CDR3 sequences, about an eighth recorded once. Sequenced material: PBMCs, taken from the stem cell graft. The receptors stem from a human donor who donated a stem cell graft to a child with Fanconi anemia.

This clonotype came up many times. The chain recombines TRBV6-1 with TRBJ2-1, with 7 bases fitting TRBD2. The V segment lost 5 bases and the J segment 2 bases; nucleotides outside the gene matches: 3. Germline CDR1 is MNHNS and CDR2 is SASEGT. There are 14 residues in the CDR3. Here the CDR3 reads CASSPGGPYNEQFF. CDR3 bases: TGTGCCAGCAGTCCGGGAGGCCCCTACAATGAGCAGTTCTTC.

This clonotype has only a few counts. This chain joins TRBV30 and TRBJ2-7; D not certain. The CDR3 runs 13 residues. Per the germline V gene, CDR1 is GTSNPN and CDR2 is SVGIG (reference sequence). Trimming left V 3 bases short and J 6 bases short, with 15 bases between. The CDR3 DNA sequence: TGTGCCTGGAGAGGGCTCCATGTGGGCGAGCAGTACTTC. Translating gives CAWRGLHVGEQYF.

This clonotype has at least ten counts. The chain combines TRBV4-3 with TRBJ2-5; a weak D match, TRBD1 (5 bases). CDR3 size: 13 residues. The ends were cut back, 5 bases at V and 9 bases at J, with 16 bases in the middle. Germline loops: CDR1 LGHNA, CDR2 YSLEER. The CDR3 spells CASSNALGPAQYF. The CDR3 nucleotides read TGCGCCAGCAGCAACGCACTGGGGCCAGCCCAGTACTTC.

This clonotype was seen a handful of times. The V and J genes are TRBV6-5 and TRBJ2-3; no definite D call. Trimming left V 0 bases short and J 0 bases short, with 10 bases between. This CDR3 is built from 16 residues. The germline gives CDR1 MNHEY, CDR2 SVGAGI. In nucleotides, the CDR3 is TGTGCCAGCAGTTACTCGACCCCCCTCAGCACAGATACGCAGTATTTT. Amino acids: CASSYSTPLSTDTQYF.

This clonotype was seen many times. The chain uses TRBV20-1 and TRBJ1-3; D remains ambiguous. CDR1 is DFQATT, CDR2 SNEGSKA, per germline (reference sequence). This CDR3 has 15 amino acids. V was trimmed by 4 bases and J by 3 bases, leaving 16 bases between them. CDR3 protein: CSATNHLGFGNTIYF. In nucleotides, the CDR3 is TGCAGTGCTACGAACCACCTGGGGTTTGGAAACACCATATATTTT.

This clonotype has only a few counts. The chain uses TRBV29-1 and TRBJ1-1, with no clear D. CDR1 SQVTM and CDR2 ANQGSEA come from the germline V gene. V was clipped by 7 bases and J by 5 bases, with 11 bases between them. The length of the CDR3 is 11 residues. The CDR3 spells CSAIRWTEAFF. CDR3 coding DNA: TGCAGCGCCATTCGGTGGACTGAAGCTTTCTTT.

In its sample, this clonotype was seen many times. The chain has TRBV7-8 and TRBJ1-1, with D tentatively TRBD1 (6 bases). This CDR3 has 14 residues. The germline V gene has CDR1 SGHVS and CDR2 FQNEAQ. V shed 6 bases and J shed 4 bases, with 15 bases lying between them. The DNA of the CDR3 is TGTGCCAGCAGTCAGGGGTTCTCCATCACTGAAGCTTTCTTT. It specifies CASSQGFSITEAFF.

The chain is built from TRBV29-1 and TRBJ2-1; 7 nucleotides align to TRBD1. The CDR3 length is 14 residues. Germline values: CDR1 SQVTM, CDR2 ANQGSEA. J gave up 7 bases and V 1 base, and 7 bases lay outside the gene matches. The DNA for the CDR3 is TGCAGCGTTGAAGGGAAGACAGGGTGGAATGAGCAGTTCTTC. Its protein product is CSVEGKTGWNEQFF.

The rearrangement links TRBV18 to TRBJ2-7; tentatively, D is TRBD1 (6 bases). CDR3 length: 14 residues. From germline, CDR1 is KGHSH and CDR2 LQKENI. Trimming stripped 6 bases from V and 3 bases from J, with 15 bases between. As DNA, the CDR3 is TGTGCCAGCTCCCCCGGCAGGGGCGACTACGAGCAGTACTTC. Protein sequence: CASSPGRGDYEQYF.

The table lists this clonotype with many counts. V gene TRBV10-3 combines with J gene TRBJ1-5; TRBD1 might be the D (5 bases). Between the trimmed V and J ends, which lost 3 bases and 0 bases, there was a span of 15 bases. The CDR3 runs to 17 residues. CDR1 is ENHRY, CDR2 SYGVKD, per germline. CDR3 residues: CAISDRDRIYSNQPQHF. The CDR3 DNA follows: TGTGCCATCAGTGACCGGGACCGGATTTATAGCAATCAGCCCCAGCATTTT.

This clonotype was observed a few times. The V gene is TRBV12-5, the J gene TRBJ1-5; 7 bases align to TRBD1. After removal of 4 bases from V and 2 bases from J, the junction contained 5 bases not matched to a gene. The CDR3 runs 15 residues. CDR1 and CDR2 from the germline V gene are LGHNT and FRNRAP. Here the CDR3 reads CASGYGQVGNQPQHF. CDR3 coding DNA: TGTGCTAGTGGTTATGGACAGGTGGGCAATCAGCCCCAGCATTTT.

This clonotype turned up a few times. V usage is TRBV29-1 and J usage is TRBJ2-3; TRBD1 might be the D (5 bases). With 4 bases removed from V and 1 base from J, the gap between germline ends came to 12 bases. CDR1 SQVTM and CDR2 ANQGSEA come from the germline V gene. The CDR3 spans 14 residues. CDR3 DNA: TGCAGCGTTGCAAGGGGCACCGGCACAGATACGCAGTATTTT. This translates into CSVARGTGTDTQYF.

The chain carries TRBV12-3 or TRBV12-4 and TRBJ1-5; D gene uncertain. The CDR3 has 15 residues. The germline V and J ends were trimmed by 5 bases and 5 bases, with 16 bases remaining between them. The CDR3 loop reads CASSPSGRVDQPQHF. DNA for the CDR3: TGTGCCAGCAGTCCATCGGGGAGGGTTGATCAGCCCCAGCATTTT.

Ten or more counts support this clonotype. The CDR3 region is CASSLAKTGGDEQFF. The CDR3 DNA reads TGTGCCAGCAGCTTGGCTAAGACAGGGGGTGATGAGCAGTTCTTC. The chain combines TRBV5-6 with TRBJ2-1; 9 bases line up with TRBD1. The CDR3 totals 15 residues. Trimming cost V 0 bases and J 8 bases; bases outside gene matches: 6. The germline V gene encodes CDR1 SGHDT and CDR2 YYEEEE.

This clonotype was observed a few times. This chain connects TRBV30 to TRBJ2-7; D is perhaps TRBD1 (6 bases). The germline gives CDR1 GTSNPN, CDR2 SVGIG (reference sequence). V shed 4 bases and J shed 0 bases, with 16 bases lying between them. The CDR3 has 15 amino acids. In DNA, the CDR3 is TGTGCCTGGACCGCGGGTAGGGGGTCCTCCTACGAGCAGTACTTC. Translated, it gives CAWTAGRGSSYEQYF.

The chain is built from TRBV20-1 and TRBJ1-2; a possible D gene is TRBD1 (6 bases). V dropped 3 bases and J dropped 4 bases, with 12 bases sitting between them. CDR1 and CDR2 (germline): DFQATT, SNEGSKA (reference sequence). This CDR3 comprises 13 residues. This chain's CDR3 is CSASPGVGYGYTF. For the CDR3, the DNA is TGCAGTGCTAGTCCAGGGGTAGGCTATGGCTACACCTTC.

This clonotype was counted between two and nine times. This rearrangement joins TRBV5-1 to TRBJ2-7, with 8 bases lining up with TRBD1. CDR1 and CDR2 (germline): SGHRS, YFSETQ. The CDR3 totals 16 residues. Unmatched junction bases numbered 10, after V lost 3 bases and J lost 2 bases. The CDR3 reads CASSSGTGPRPYEQYF. CDR3 in DNA: TGCGCCAGCAGCTCCGGGACAGGACCACGACCCTACGAGCAGTACTTC.

This clonotype was seen many times. DNA for the CDR3: TGTGCCACCAGTGATTTCAATGAGAACACCGGGGAGCTGTTTTTT. Protein sequence: CATSDFNENTGELFF. The chain carries TRBV24-1 and TRBJ2-2; D gene uncertain. This CDR3 comprises 15 residues. CDR1 and CDR2 (germline): KGHDR, SFDVKD. Trimming shortened V by 1 base and J by 1 base, and 6 bases separated the two germline ends.

This clonotype has at least ten counts. The J gene is TRBJ1-1, the V gene TRBV29-1; the D is unclear. Germline values: CDR1 SQVTM, CDR2 ANQGSEA. The CDR3 length is 11 residues. V was shortened by 5 bases and J by 7 bases, with 11 bases between the two germline ends. As DNA, the CDR3 is TGCAGCGTTTTCACAGAGAATGAAGCTTTCTTT. Translation gives CSVFTENEAFF. Combining the CDR3 with reference TRBV29-1 and TRBJ1-1 gives the whole variable domain SAVISQKPSRDICQRGTSLTIQCQVDSQVTMMFWYRQQPGQSLTLIATANQGSEATYESGFVIDKFPISRPNLTFSTLTVSNMSPEDSSIYLCSVFTENEAFFGQGTRLTVV.

The table lists this clonotype with a few counts. The chain recombines TRBV6-5 with TRBJ1-1; D is undetermined. V lost 2 bases and J lost 6, with 4 bases in between. This CDR3 contains 11 residues. Germline V gene data show CDR1 as MNHEY and CDR2 as SVGAGI. CDR3 sequence: CASSYQAEAFF. CDR3 nucleotide sequence: TGTGCCAGCAGTTACCAAGCTGAAGCTTTCTTT.